This T cell receptor (beta chain) was sequenced for a study of blood T cells in healthy people across ages. Study-wide results and caveats: Getting older went along with TCR beta diversity per million T cells dropping roughly linearly.

The germline CDR1 and CDR2 sequences are MNHEY and SMNVEV (reference sequence). The J segment lost 7 bases and the V segment lost 5 bases, leaving 7 bases of the junction unmatched. The CDR3 totals 13 residues. This clonotype occurred a few times. As yet, its antigen is unknown. A second PCR, run for about 7 to 12 cycles, used a sample-barcoded 5' primer plus a J-beta primer mix. A template-switch adaptor that had 12 random nucleotides put a tag on each cDNA molecule. TCRdb re-called the 5' RACE reads through MiXCR, storing one row per CDR3 protein. The sample includes approximately 1.5 million distinct CDR3 sequences, 40% to 45% of them seen just once.

The TCR was taken from a young woman in good health. Sample: blood. The chain couples TRBV27 to TRBJ1-2; 7 positions match TRBD1. The CDR3: CASSPPQGGGYTF. The DNA of the CDR3 is TGTGCCAGCAGTCCCCCCCAGGGGGGTGGCTACACCTTC.